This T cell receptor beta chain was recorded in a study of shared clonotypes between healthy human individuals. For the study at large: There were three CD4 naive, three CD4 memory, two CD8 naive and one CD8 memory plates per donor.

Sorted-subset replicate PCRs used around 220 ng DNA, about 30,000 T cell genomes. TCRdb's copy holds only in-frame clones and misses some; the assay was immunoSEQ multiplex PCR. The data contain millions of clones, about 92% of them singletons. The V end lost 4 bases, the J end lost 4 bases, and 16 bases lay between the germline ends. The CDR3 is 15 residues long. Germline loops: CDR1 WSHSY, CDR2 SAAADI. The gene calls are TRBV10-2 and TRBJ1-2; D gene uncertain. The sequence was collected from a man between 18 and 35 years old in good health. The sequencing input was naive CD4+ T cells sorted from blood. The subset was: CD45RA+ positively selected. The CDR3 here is CASSAGIFAGYGYTF. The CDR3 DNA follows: TGCGCCAGCAGTGCCGGGATTTTCGCGGGCTATGGCTACACCTTC.